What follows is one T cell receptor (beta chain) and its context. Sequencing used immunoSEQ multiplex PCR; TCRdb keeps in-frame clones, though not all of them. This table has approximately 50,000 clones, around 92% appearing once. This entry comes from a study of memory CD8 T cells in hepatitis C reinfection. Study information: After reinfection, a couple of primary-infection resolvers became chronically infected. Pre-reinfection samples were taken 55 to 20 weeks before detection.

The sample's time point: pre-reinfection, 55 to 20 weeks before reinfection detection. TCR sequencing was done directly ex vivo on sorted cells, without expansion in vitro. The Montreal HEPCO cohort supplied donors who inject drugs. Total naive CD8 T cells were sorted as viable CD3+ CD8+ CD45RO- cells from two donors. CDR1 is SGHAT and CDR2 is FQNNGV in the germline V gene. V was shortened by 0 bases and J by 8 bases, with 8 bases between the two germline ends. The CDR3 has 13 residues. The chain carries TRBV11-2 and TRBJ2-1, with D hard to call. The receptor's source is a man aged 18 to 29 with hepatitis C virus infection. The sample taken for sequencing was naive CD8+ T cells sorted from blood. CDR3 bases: TGTGCCAGCAGCTTAGACCCTAGGTATGAGCAGTTCTTC. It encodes CASSLDPRYEQFF.